This passage covers 20 T cell receptor beta chains from one sample sequenced in a study of T-cell reconstitution after alpha-beta-depleted transplantation in children. Unique molecular identifiers were incorporated during preparation of the TCRbeta library. TCRdb itself ran the PCR reads through MiXCR, one entry per CDR3 protein. The table lists 210,000 or so distinct CDR3 sequences, around 10% of them singletons. The starting material was PBMCs from the stem cell graft donor, obtained from the stem cell graft. The source of these receptors is a human donor who donated a stem cell graft to a child with acute lymphoblastic leukemia.

This clonotype appeared many times. The chain is built from TRBV29-1 and TRBJ2-5, with D perhaps matching TRBD1 (6 bases). The CDR3 contains 13 residues. CDR1 and CDR2 from the germline V gene are SQVTM and ANQGSEA. V was shortened by 6 bases and J by 1 base, with 12 bases between the two germline ends. The CDR3 DNA is TGCAGCGTGACCCCGGACAGCCAAGAGACCCAGTACTTC. This codes for CSVTPDSQETQYF.

This clonotype was seen a handful of times. The CDR3 region has the DNA TGTGCCAGCAGCCTCTTACGGGGGGAGCAGTACTTC. Its translation: CASSLLRGEQYF. This chain joins TRBV27 and TRBJ2-7, with a weak D call TRBD2 (6 bases). The CDR3 extends over 12 amino acids. Germline V gives CDR1 MNHEY, CDR2 SMNVEV (reference sequence). The V and J ends lost 6 bases and 7 bases respectively, with 13 bases between them.

V usage is TRBV6-1 and J usage is TRBJ1-5; 9 bases line up with TRBD1. CDR1 and CDR2 from the germline V gene are MNHNS and SASEGT. CDR3 length: 12 amino acids. The DNA of the CDR3 is TGTGGACGGGACAGGGACAATCAGCCCCAGCATTTT. Its protein product is CGRDRDNQPQHF.

Only a few counts were recorded for this clonotype. The V call is TRBV27, the J call TRBJ2-4, with D unresolved. The CDR3 is 16 amino acids. Germline CDR1 reads MNHEY; CDR2 reads SMNVEV (reference sequence). With 7 bases removed from V and 4 bases from J, the gap between germline ends came to 20 bases. The CDR3 is CASIPGHSPKKNIQYF. The CDR3 DNA sequence: TGTGCCAGCATCCCTGGGCATTCCCCCAAGAAAAACATTCAGTACTTC.

This chain connects TRBV20-1 to TRBJ2-5, with 9 bases identical to TRBD2. V trimming: 6 bases; J trimming: 5 bases; junction bases outside the gene matches: 16. Germline V gives CDR1 DFQATT, CDR2 SNEGSKA (reference sequence). This CDR3 has 16 amino acids. DNA of the CDR3: TGCAGTGCACTAGACCCCCAGACTAGCGGCGCGGAGACCCAGTACTTC. This translates into CSALDPQTSGAETQYF.

V is TRBV20-1 and J is TRBJ2-2; 7 nucleotides line up with TRBD1. This CDR3 comprises 14 residues. Germline V gene lookup returns CDR1 DFQATT and CDR2 SNEGSKA (reference sequence). Trimming at V came to 6 bases and at J to 7 bases, leaving 11 bases not matched to a gene. The CDR3 DNA reads as TGCAGTGCCTATCGGACAGGTTTTCGCGGGGAGCTGTTTTTT. It encodes CSAYRTGFRGELFF.

The chain couples TRBV30 to TRBJ2-7; no clear D gene. The CDR3 is 13 amino acids. V shed 8 bases and J shed 3 bases, with 17 bases lying between them. CDR1 GTSNPN and CDR2 SVGIG come from the germline V gene (reference sequence). The CDR3 loop is CAGHRARGYEQYF. CDR3 in DNA: TGTGCCGGCCACCGCGCTCGCGGCTACGAGCAGTACTTC.

CDR3 protein: CASSPPGQGAANTGELFF. The CDR3 nucleotides are TGTGCCAGCTCACCGCCTGGACAGGGGGCCGCGAACACCGGGGAGCTGTTTTTT. The gene calls are TRBV18 and TRBJ2-2; 11 nucleotides agree with TRBD1. CDR3 length: 18 amino acids. CDR1 and CDR2 (germline): KGHSH, LQKENI. J gave up 0 bases and V 3 bases, and 6 bases lay outside the gene matches.

Ten or more counts support this clonotype. The CDR3, as DNA: TGTGCCACCAGTGATGCCGACAGGGAGCGCTACAATGAGCAGTTCTTC. Translated: CATSDADRERYNEQFF. This chain uses TRBV24-1 with TRBJ2-1; 7 positions match TRBD1. This CDR3 comprises 16 residues. CDR1 and CDR2 from the germline V gene are KGHDR and SFDVKD. The trim removed 3 bases at V and 3 bases at J, leaving 7 bases unmatched.

This clonotype was counted between two and nine times. The chain recombines TRBV7-8 with TRBJ2-2, with unresolved D. V dropped 2 bases and J dropped 1 base, with 11 bases sitting between them. CDR3 size: 16 residues. The germline gives CDR1 SGHVS, CDR2 FQNEAQ. Written as DNA, the CDR3 is TGTGCCAGCAGCTTAAGAGAGACGGAGAACACCGGGGAGCTGTTTTTT. Translated, it gives CASSLRETENTGELFF.

The table lists this clonotype with many counts. The J gene is TRBJ1-6, the V gene TRBV5-1; D remains ambiguous. CDR3 length: 17 amino acids. V gave up 0 bases and J gave up 0 bases, with 10 bases separating them. Per germline, CDR1 SGHRS and CDR2 YFSETQ. In DNA, the CDR3 is TGCGCCAGCAGCTTGGTGCCAGTGAGCTCCTATAATTCACCCCTCCACTTT. Translating gives CASSLVPVSSYNSPLHF.

This clonotype came up a few times. This sequence joins TRBV12-3 or TRBV12-4 and TRBJ2-1; TRBD2 agrees at 14 bases. There are 15 residues in the CDR3. V trimming: 5 bases; J trimming: 6 bases; junction bases outside the gene matches: 3. The CDR3 loop is CASSVGTSGGNEQFF. CDR3 bases: TGTGCCAGCAGTGTCGGGACTAGCGGGGGCAATGAGCAGTTCTTC.

This chain uses TRBV12-3 or TRBV12-4 with TRBJ2-7; 7 nucleotides match TRBD1. CDR3 size: 14 residues. V lost 5 bases to trimming and J lost 0 bases; unmatched junction nucleotides: 4. For the CDR3, the DNA is TGTGCCAGCAGTCCGACAGGGACCTCCTACGAGCAGTACTTC. Protein sequence: CASSPTGTSYEQYF.

The CDR3 sequence: CASSWEDEQFF. The CDR3 DNA sequence: TGCGCCAGCAGCTGGGAAGATGAGCAGTTCTTC. The J gene is TRBJ2-1, the V gene TRBV5-1; D call uncertain. This CDR3 region has 11 residues. Per germline, CDR1 SGHRS and CDR2 YFSETQ. Trimming stripped 3 bases from V and 8 bases from J, with 6 bases between.

This clonotype has just a few counts. The chain uses TRBV18 and TRBJ2-5, with 9 nucleotides matching TRBD1. After removal of 2 bases from V and 5 bases from J, the junction contained 3 bases not matched to a gene. The CDR3 runs to 14 residues. The germline V gene encodes CDR1 KGHSH and CDR2 LQKENI. In DNA form, the CDR3 reads TGTGCCAGCTCACCAACCGGGACAGGGGAGACCCAGTACTTC. It is translated as CASSPTGTGETQYF.

This clonotype was detected many times. The CDR3 DNA reads as TGCGCCAGCAGCCAAGATAACGCCAGGGGCAACACTGAAGCTTTCTTT. It codes for CASSQDNARGNTEAFF. The chain carries TRBV4-1 and TRBJ1-1; perhaps TRBD1 as D (6 bases). Germline-derived CDR1 and CDR2 are MGHRA and YSYEKL. The CDR3 is 16 residues long. The ends were cut back, 0 bases at V and 2 bases at J, with 13 bases in the middle.

This clonotype was recorded a few times. The chain joins TRBV5-6 to TRBJ2-1, with 10 bases aligning to TRBD2. V was pared by 3 bases and J by 6 bases, with 6 bases of the junction left unmatched. This CDR3 is built from 15 residues. The germline gives CDR1 SGHDT, CDR2 YYEEEE. The CDR3 reads CASSWEGLALNEQFF. The CDR3 DNA is TGTGCCAGCAGCTGGGAGGGACTAGCGCTCAATGAGCAGTTCTTC. The variable domain in full, with the rest retrieved from reference TRBV5-6 and TRBJ2-1, is DAGVTQSPTHLIKTRGQQVTLRCSPKSGHDTVSWYQQALGQGPQFIFQYYEEEERQRGNFPDRFSGHQFPNYSSELNVNALLLGDSALYLCASSWEGLALNEQFFGPGTRLTVL.

This clonotype appeared many times. The chain carries TRBV24-1 and TRBJ2-1; 11 positions match TRBD2. This CDR3 is 15 amino acids long. V trimming: 4 bases; J trimming: 12 bases; junction bases outside the gene matches: 10. CDR1 and CDR2 (germline): KGHDR, SFDVKD. The CDR3 DNA is TGTGCCACCAGTGACAATAGCGGGGGGGCGTCTCGGCAGTTCTTC. Protein product: CATSDNSGGASRQFF.

The V call is TRBV7-9, the J call TRBJ1-1; D gene ambiguous. This CDR3 has 15 residues. Germline-derived CDR1 and CDR2 are SEHNR and FQNEAQ (reference sequence). V lost 7 bases to trimming and J lost 1 base, with 16 bases between them. The CDR3 sequence: CASTTLRGGNTEAFF. The CDR3 DNA sequence: TGTGCCAGCACCACACTACGGGGTGGGAACACTGAAGCTTTCTTT.

This clonotype was counted at least ten times. The chain is built from TRBV20-1 and TRBJ1-1, with a possible D match to TRBD1 (5 bases). The CDR3 has 12 residues. Looked up from germline, CDR1 is DFQATT and CDR2 is SNEGSKA (reference sequence). The chain's CDR3 is CSGEGTRAEAFF. The DNA for the CDR3 is TGCAGCGGCGAGGGGACGAGGGCTGAAGCTTTCTTT.